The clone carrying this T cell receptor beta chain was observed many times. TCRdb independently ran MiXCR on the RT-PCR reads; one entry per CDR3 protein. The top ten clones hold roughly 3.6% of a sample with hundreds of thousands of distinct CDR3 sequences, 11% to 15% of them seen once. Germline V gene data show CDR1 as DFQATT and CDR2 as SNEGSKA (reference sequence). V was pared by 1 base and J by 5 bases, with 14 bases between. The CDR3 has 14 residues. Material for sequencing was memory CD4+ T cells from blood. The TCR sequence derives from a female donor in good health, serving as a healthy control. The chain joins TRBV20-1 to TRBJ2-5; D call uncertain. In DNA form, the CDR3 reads TGCAGTGCTAGAGGGGTCTCACTGCGGGAGACCCAGTACTTC. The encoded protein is CSARGVSLRETQYF.